Below are 20 T cell receptor beta chains sequenced from a single sample in a study of blood T cell repertoires in COVID-19. TCRdb's table, derived via immunoSEQ multiplex PCR, lists solely in-frame clones and lacks some. Seen here are under 300,000 clones, about 81% observed once, and the top ten hold 9.5% to 15%. Sequencing was performed on peripheral blood. The receptors come from an older woman with active or convalescent COVID-19.

V is TRBV5-1 and J is TRBJ1-3; the D is unclear. Per germline, CDR1 SGHRS and CDR2 YFSETQ. Trimming took 2 bases from V and 4 from J, leaving 13 bases between them. CDR3 length equals 15 residues. CDR3 in DNA: TGCGCCAGCAGCTTCTATCCCGGTTCGGGAAACACCATATATTTT. Its translation is CASSFYPGSGNTIYF.

This clone was observed a handful of times. The gene calls are TRBV5-1 and TRBJ1-1, with D perhaps TRBD1 (6 bases). The germline V and J ends were trimmed by 0 bases and 8 bases, with 17 bases remaining between them. The CDR3 is 15 amino acids. The germline CDR1 and CDR2 sequences are SGHRS and YFSETQ. The CDR3 sequence is CASSLGPQDSPEAFF. CDR3 sequence (DNA): TGCGCCAGCAGCTTGGGGCCCCAGGACAGCCCCGAAGCTTTCTTT.

The V call is TRBV2, the J call TRBJ2-5; D not certain. The CDR3 covers 12 residues. The germline CDR1 and CDR2 sequences are SNHLY and FYNNEI. V lost 6 bases to trimming and J lost 4 bases, with 9 bases between them. CDR3 coding DNA: TGTGCCAGCAGCCAGGCAATAGAGACCCAGTACTTC. Its translation: CASSQAIETQYF.

The rearrangement joins TRBV3-1 (or the pseudogene TRBV3-2) to TRBJ1-2; D is undetermined. Germline V lookup: CDR1 LGHDT, CDR2 YNNKEL (reference sequence). CDR3 length: 13 residues. The V and J ends lost 5 bases and 3 bases respectively, with 10 bases between them. The CDR3 DNA sequence: TGTGCCAGCAGCGATGCCTATTACTATGGCTACACCTTC. Protein sequence: CASSDAYYYGYTF.

The chain links TRBV27 to TRBJ1-1; 7 bases agree with TRBD1. The CDR3 sequence is 14 residues long. From germline, CDR1 is MNHEY and CDR2 SMNVEV (reference sequence). The ends lost 5 bases at V and 4 bases at J; junction bases unmatched: 7. CDR3 protein: CASSIGGWGTEAFF. The CDR3 DNA reads as TGTGCCAGCAGTATAGGGGGCTGGGGCACTGAAGCTTTCTTT.

The chain combines TRBV5-1 with TRBJ1-1, with no clear D. V dropped 4 bases and J dropped 0 bases, with 7 bases sitting between them. CDR3 size: 13 residues. Germline V CDR1 and CDR2: SGHRS, YFSETQ. CDR3 amino acids: CASSGSLNTEAFF. DNA for the CDR3: TGCGCCAGCAGCGGCAGTTTGAACACTGAAGCTTTCTTT.

The CDR3 spells CASSSGGGLGEQYF. CDR3 DNA sequence: TGTGCCAGCAGCTCCGGTGGAGGCTTGGGCGAGCAGTACTTC. The chain joins TRBV11-2 to TRBJ2-7; tentatively, D is TRBD2 (5 bases). Deletions cut 4 bases from V and 6 bases from J, with 16 bases between. Germline V gene lookup returns CDR1 SGHAT and CDR2 FQNNGV. The CDR3 has 14 residues.

CDR3 sequence: CASSPPTENYGYTF. Written as DNA, the CDR3 is TGTGCCAGTAGTCCCCCGACGGAGAACTATGGCTACACCTTC. The chain is built from TRBV19 and TRBJ1-2; D is ambiguous. The CDR3 loop spans 14 amino acids. From germline, CDR1 is LNHDA and CDR2 SQIVND (reference sequence). Trimming left V 5 bases short and J 2 bases short, with 12 bases between.

This chain uses TRBV6-2 or TRBV6-3 with TRBJ2-3; 12 positions agree with TRBD2. The J segment lost 6 bases and the V segment lost 1 base, leaving 8 bases of the junction unmatched. The CDR3 is 17 amino acids. Germline V gives CDR1 MNHEY, CDR2 SVGEGT. DNA of the CDR3: TGTGCCAGCAGTTACTTCCTAGCGGGGGGGCTTAAGGATACGCAGTATTTT. It translates to CASSYFLAGGLKDTQYF.

In this sample, this clone turned up a few times. DNA of the CDR3: TGTGCCAGCAGCCCTCGGAGTTTCTATGGCTACACCTTC. Translated, it gives CASSPRSFYGYTF. The chain links TRBV3-1 (or the pseudogene TRBV3-2) to TRBJ1-2, with D hard to call. The germline CDR1 and CDR2 sequences are LGHDT and YNNKEL (reference sequence). V lost 4 bases to trimming and J lost 4 bases, with 10 bases between them. The CDR3 has 13 residues.

This chain connects TRBV4-1 to TRBJ2-1; a possible D gene is TRBD2 (6 bases). The CDR3 length is 17 residues. Trimming took off 0 bases at V and 0 bases at J, with 12 bases between the two ends. Germline V lookup: CDR1 MGHRA, CDR2 YSYEKL. The CDR3 DNA sequence: TGCGCCAGCAGCCAAGATGGGCGGGGCAGCTCCTACAATGAGCAGTTCTTC. This codes for CASSQDGRGSSYNEQFF.

This chain connects TRBV18 to TRBJ1-4, with D maybe TRBD1 (6 bases). V was cut by 3 bases and J by 4 bases, with 15 bases left in between. This CDR3 contains 16 residues. The germline V gene encodes CDR1 KGHSH and CDR2 LQKENI. The CDR3, as DNA: TGTGCCAGCTCACCTGAACTTCAGGGGCTTAATGAAAAACTGTTTTTT. This gives the protein CASSPELQGLNEKLFF. Complete variable domain (other parts from reference TRBV18 and TRBJ1-4): NAGVMQNPRHLVRRRGQEARLRCSPMKGHSHVYWYRQLPEEGLKFMVYLQKENIIDESGMPKERFSAEFPKEGPSILRIQQVVRGDSAAYFCASSPELQGLNEKLFFGSGTQLSVL.

The V call is TRBV9, the J call TRBJ1-3; possible D gene TRBD1, 5 bases. Per germline, CDR1 SGDLS and CDR2 YYNGEE. Trimming shortened V by 3 bases and J by 0 bases, and 16 bases separated the two germline ends. This CDR3 has 17 residues. CDR3 protein: CASSAGTYPYSGNTIYF. As DNA, the CDR3 is TGTGCCAGCAGCGCCGGGACTTATCCCTACTCTGGAAACACCATATATTTT. Complete variable domain (other parts from reference TRBV9 and TRBJ1-3): DSGVTQTPKHLITATGQRVTLRCSPRSGDLSVYWYQQSLDQGLQFLIQYYNGEERAKGNILERFSAQQFPDLHSELNLSSLELGDSALYFCASSAGTYPYSGNTIYFGEGSWLTVV.

The CDR3, as DNA: TGCGCCAGCAGCCCCCAGATTATCTATAATTCACCCCTCCACTTT. Its translation is CASSPQIIYNSPLHF. This rearrangement joins TRBV5-1 to TRBJ1-6; D is unresolved. The CDR3 spans 15 residues. The ends were cut back, 4 bases at V and 3 bases at J, with 11 bases in the middle. The germline V gene encodes CDR1 SGHRS and CDR2 YFSETQ.

The chain recombines TRBV6-5 with TRBJ1-1; possibly TRBD1 for D (5 bases). The CDR3 has 13 amino acids. V gave up 6 bases and J gave up 4 bases, with 12 bases separating them. CDR1 and CDR2 (germline): MNHEY, SVGAGI. The CDR3 nucleotides read TGTGCCAGCAGATCGGGACTCCTCACTGAAGCTTTCTTT. This encodes CASRSGLLTEAFF.

V and J are TRBV6-6 and TRBJ1-5, with a tentative D call TRBD1 (5 bases). The CDR3 spans 15 residues. V dropped 2 bases and J dropped 2 bases, with 10 bases sitting between them. Germline loops: CDR1 MNHNY, CDR2 SVGAGI (reference sequence). CDR3 bases: TGTGCCAGCAGTTACGGCAGGGATGGCAATCAGCCCCAGCATTTT. This sequence encodes CASSYGRDGNQPQHF.

The chain carries TRBV3-1 (or the pseudogene TRBV3-2) and TRBJ1-4; tentatively, D is TRBD1 (5 bases). V lost 3 bases and J 6 bases, leaving 14 bases between the germline ends. Per germline, CDR1 LGHDT and CDR2 YNNKEL (reference sequence). The CDR3 consists of 15 residues. The CDR3 is CASSHMGQGYEKLFF. The CDR3 DNA follows: TGTGCCAGCAGCCATATGGGGCAGGGATATGAAAAACTGTTTTTT.

This chain uses TRBV6-4 with TRBJ1-2; 10 positions match TRBD1. The CDR3 contains 17 residues. V shed 4 bases, J shed 0 bases, and the junction held 8 bases outside the gene matches. Germline values: CDR1 MRHNA, CDR2 SNTAGT. CDR3 sequence reads: CASSAGTGAPTNYGYTF. The DNA for the CDR3 is TGTGCCAGCAGTGCCGGGACAGGGGCCCCCACTAACTATGGCTACACCTTC.

CDR3: CSASSGDLAKNIQYF. The CDR3 region has the DNA TGCAGTGCTAGTAGCGGGGATCTAGCCAAAAACATTCAGTACTTC. V gene TRBV20-1 combines with J gene TRBJ2-4, with 8 positions matching TRBD2. The V segment lost 3 bases and the J segment 0 bases; nucleotides outside the gene matches: 4. From germline, CDR1 is DFQATT and CDR2 SNEGSKA (reference sequence). This CDR3 region has 15 residues.

V gene TRBV12-5 combines with J gene TRBJ2-2; D possibly corresponds to TRBD2 (7 bases). Germline V gene data show CDR1 as LGHNT and CDR2 as FRNRAP. Trimming cost V 3 bases and J 4 bases, with 18 bases left between them. This CDR3 spans 17 amino acids. CDR3 in amino acids: CASGLGLGGGTTGELFF. The DNA of the CDR3 is TGTGCTAGTGGTTTAGGACTCGGCGGGGGCACCACCGGGGAGCTGTTTTTT.